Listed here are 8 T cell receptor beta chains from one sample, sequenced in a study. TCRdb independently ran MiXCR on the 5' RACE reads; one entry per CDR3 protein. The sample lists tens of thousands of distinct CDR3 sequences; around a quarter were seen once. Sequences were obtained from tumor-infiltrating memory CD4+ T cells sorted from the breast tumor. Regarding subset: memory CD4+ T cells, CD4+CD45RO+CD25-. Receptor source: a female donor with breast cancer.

This chain's CDR3 is CASSVAGRGSTGELFF. The CDR3 region has the DNA TGTGCCAGCAGCGTAGCTGGGAGAGGGAGCACCGGGGAGCTGTTTTTT. This chain uses TRBV9 with TRBJ2-2, with a tentative D call TRBD2 (5 bases). The CDR3 covers 16 residues. The germline V gene encodes CDR1 SGDLS and CDR2 YYNGEE. The V end was cut by 0 bases, the J end by 4 bases, with 13 bases between.

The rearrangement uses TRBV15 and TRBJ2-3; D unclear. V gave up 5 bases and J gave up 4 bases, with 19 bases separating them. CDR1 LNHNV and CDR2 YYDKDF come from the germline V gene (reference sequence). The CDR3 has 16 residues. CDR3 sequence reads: CATSAREPSRADTQYF. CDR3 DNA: TGTGCCACCAGCGCCCGAGAACCCTCAAGGGCAGATACGCAGTATTTT. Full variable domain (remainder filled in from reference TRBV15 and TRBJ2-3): DAMVIQNPRYQVTQFGKPVTLSCSQTLNHNVMYWYQQKSSQAPKLLFHYYDKDFNNEADTPDNFQSRRPNTSFCFLDIRSPGLGDTAMYLCATSAREPSRADTQYFGPGTRLTVL.

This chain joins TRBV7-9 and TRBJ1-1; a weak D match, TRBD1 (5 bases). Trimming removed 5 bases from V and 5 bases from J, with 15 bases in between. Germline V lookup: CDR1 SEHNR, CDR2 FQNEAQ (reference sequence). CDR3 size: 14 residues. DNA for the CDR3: TGTGCCAGCAGCCCACGGGCAGGGAGGACTGAAGCTTTCTTT. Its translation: CASSPRAGRTEAFF.

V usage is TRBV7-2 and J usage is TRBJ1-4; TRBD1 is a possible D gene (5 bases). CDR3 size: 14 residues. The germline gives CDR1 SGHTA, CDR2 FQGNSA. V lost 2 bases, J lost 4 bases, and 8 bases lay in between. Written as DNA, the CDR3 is TGTGCCAGCAGCTTACAGGGATTTAATGAAAAACTGTTTTTT. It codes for CASSLQGFNEKLFF.

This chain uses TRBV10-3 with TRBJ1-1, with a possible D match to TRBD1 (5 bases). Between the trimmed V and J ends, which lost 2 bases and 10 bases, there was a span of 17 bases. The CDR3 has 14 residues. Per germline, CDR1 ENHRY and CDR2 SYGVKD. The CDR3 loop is CAISERGGRLGAFF. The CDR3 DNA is TGTGCCATCAGTGAGAGGGGTGGGAGGCTTGGAGCTTTCTTT.

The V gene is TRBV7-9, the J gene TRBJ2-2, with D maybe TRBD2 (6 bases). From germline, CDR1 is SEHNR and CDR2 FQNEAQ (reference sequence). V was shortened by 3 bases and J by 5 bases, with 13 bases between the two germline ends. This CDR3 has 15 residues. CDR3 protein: CASSLGAGLTGELFF. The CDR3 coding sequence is TGTGCCAGCAGCTTGGGAGCGGGCCTAACCGGGGAGCTGTTTTTT.

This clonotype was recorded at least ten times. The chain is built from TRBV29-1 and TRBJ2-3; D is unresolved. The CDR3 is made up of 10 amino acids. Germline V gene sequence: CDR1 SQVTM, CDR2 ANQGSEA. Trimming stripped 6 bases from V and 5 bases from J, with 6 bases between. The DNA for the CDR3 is TGCAGCGTAGAGGAAGATACGCAGTATTTT. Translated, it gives CSVEEDTQYF.

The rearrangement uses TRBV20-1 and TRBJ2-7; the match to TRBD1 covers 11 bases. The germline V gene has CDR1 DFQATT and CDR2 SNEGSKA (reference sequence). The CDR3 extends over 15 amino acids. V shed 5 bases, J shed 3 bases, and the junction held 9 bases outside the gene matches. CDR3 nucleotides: TGCAGTGCTCCCCTACGGACAGGGGGCAACTACGAGCAGTACTTC. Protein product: CSAPLRTGGNYEQYF.